A single sample gave rise to the 23 T cell receptor beta chains below, sequenced in a study of blood T cell repertoires in COVID-19. Assay: immunoSEQ multiplex PCR; the TCRdb copy retains only in-frame clones and omits some. This repertoire shows about 120,000 clones, over 80% found once; its top ten account for 0.8% to 1%. The source material was peripheral blood. The receptor set was obtained from a woman in her 70s with acute or convalescent COVID-19.

The V call is TRBV11-3, the J call TRBJ1-1, with a possible D match to TRBD1 (6 bases). The CDR3 loop spans 14 amino acids. In germline, CDR1 is SGHNT, CDR2 YENEEA. V lost 3 bases and J lost 1, with 9 bases in between. This chain's CDR3 is CASSLSGANTEAFF. DNA for the CDR3: TGTGCCAGCAGCTTGTCAGGGGCGAACACTGAAGCTTTCTTT.

V and J are TRBV18 and TRBJ2-7; 10 nucleotides match TRBD1. The ends lost 5 bases at V and 0 bases at J; junction bases unmatched: 13. This CDR3 contains 18 residues. Germline assignment: CDR1 KGHSH and CDR2 LQKENI. This CDR3 is CASSTGTGVARSSYEQYF. CDR3 in DNA: TGTGCCAGCTCAACCGGGACAGGGGTGGCTAGGAGCTCCTACGAGCAGTACTTC. Full variable domain (rest looked up from reference TRBV18 and TRBJ2-7): NAGVMQNPRHLVRRRGQEARLRCSPMKGHSHVYWYRQLPEEGLKFMVYLQKENIIDESGMPKERFSAEFPKEGPSILRIQQVVRGDSAAYFCASSTGTGVARSSYEQYFGPGTRLTVT.

This sequence joins TRBV28 and TRBJ1-2, with TRBD1 identical over 7 bases. The V segment lost 2 bases and the J segment 3 bases; nucleotides outside the gene matches: 0. Germline CDR1 and CDR2: MDHEN and SYDVKM. The length of the CDR3 is 13 residues. The CDR3 sequence: CASSLTGDYGYTF. In DNA, the CDR3 is TGTGCCAGCAGTTTAACAGGGGACTATGGCTACACCTTC.

The V and J genes are TRBV2 and TRBJ1-2, with no clear D. V was pared by 1 base and J by 4 bases, with 4 bases between. Germline CDR1 SNHLY, CDR2 FYNNEI. The CDR3 consists of 12 residues. The CDR3 reads CASSEGSYGYTF. CDR3 nucleotide sequence: TGTGCCAGCAGTGAAGGCAGCTATGGCTACACCTTC.

The V and J genes are TRBV28 and TRBJ1-1; unclear D gene. The V end lost 1 base, the J end lost 8 bases, and 8 bases lay between the germline ends. CDR3 length equals 12 residues. Germline assignment: CDR1 MDHEN and CDR2 SYDVKM. CDR3 nucleotide sequence: TGTGCCAGCAGTTTATTGGCCAGGGAAGCTTTCTTT. This gives the protein CASSLLAREAFF.

CDR3 protein: CASSLADRADRETQYF. Here the CDR3 DNA reads TGTGCCAGCAGCTTAGCTGACAGGGCGGATAGAGAGACCCAGTACTTC. The chain joins TRBV7-8 to TRBJ2-5, with 7 bases lining up with TRBD1. The junction had 8 bases not matched to a gene; V was cut back by 0 bases and J by 4 bases. The CDR3 length is 16 residues. Per germline, CDR1 SGHVS and CDR2 FQNEAQ. Full variable domain (missing parts from reference TRBV7-8 and TRBJ2-5): GAGVSQSPRYKVAKRGQDVALRCDPISGHVSLFWYQQALGQGPEFLTYFQNEAQLDKSGLPSDRFFAERPEGSVSTLKIQRTQQEDSAVYLCASSLADRADRETQYFGPGTRLLVL.

This chain links TRBV29-1 with TRBJ2-7; D uncertain. V was shortened by 0 bases and J by 1 base, with 13 bases between the two germline ends. Germline V CDR1 and CDR2: SQVTM, ANQGSEA. CDR3 length: 15 residues. The chain's CDR3 is CSVEDASETSYEQYF. The CDR3 bases are TGCAGCGTTGAAGATGCGTCAGAGACTTCCTACGAGCAGTACTTC.

This chain links TRBV3-1 (or the pseudogene TRBV3-2) with TRBJ2-3; 7 positions agree with TRBD2. V lost 2 bases to trimming and J lost 4 bases; unmatched junction nucleotides: 9. This CDR3 spans 16 amino acids. Germline assignment: CDR1 LGHDT and CDR2 YNNKEL (reference sequence). CDR3 DNA: TGTGCCAGCAGCCAATGGACTAGTGGGGTCCCAGATACGCAGTATTTT. It specifies CASSQWTSGVPDTQYF.

V and J are TRBV5-1 and TRBJ1-3; 11 nucleotides match TRBD1. The CDR3 extends over 19 amino acids. CDR1 is SGHRS and CDR2 is YFSETQ in the germline V gene. Losses at the gene ends were 0 bases for V and 2 bases for J; bases not matched to a gene: 10. In DNA, the CDR3 is TGCGCCAGCAGCTTGGCACGGACAGGGGGCGGTGAGACTGGAAACACCATATATTTT. Amino acid sequence: CASSLARTGGGETGNTIYF.

The CDR3, as DNA: TGTGCCAGCAGCCAAAAGGCGGCTATTGGGTACAATGAGCAGTTCTTC. Protein product: CASSQKAAIGYNEQFF. The chain links TRBV3-1 (or the pseudogene TRBV3-2) to TRBJ2-1, with unresolved D. This CDR3 has 16 amino acids. With 2 bases removed from V and 4 bases from J, the gap between germline ends came to 15 bases. Germline loops: CDR1 LGHDT, CDR2 YNNKEL (reference sequence).

The rearrangement links TRBV3-1 (or the pseudogene TRBV3-2) to TRBJ2-3; the D gene is possibly TRBD2 (7 bases). CDR1 is LGHDT and CDR2 is YNNKEL in the germline V gene (reference sequence). This CDR3 is built from 16 residues. V lost 3 bases and J lost 4, with 17 bases in between. The CDR3: CASSHSLGGGPDTQYF. CDR3 nucleotides: TGTGCCAGCAGCCACTCTCTAGGGGGGGGCCCAGATACGCAGTATTTT.

The chain combines TRBV5-6 with TRBJ1-4; D is undetermined. Trimming took 4 bases from V and 5 from J, leaving 9 bases between them. There are 13 residues in the CDR3. Germline V gene sequence: CDR1 SGHDT, CDR2 YYEEEE. The chain's CDR3 is CASSARINEKLFF. Here the CDR3 DNA reads TGTGCCAGCAGCGCGCGCATCAATGAAAAACTGTTTTTT.

The chain recombines TRBV3-1 (or the pseudogene TRBV3-2) with TRBJ1-1, with D possibly matching TRBD1 (6 bases). Germline V gene data show CDR1 as LGHDT and CDR2 as YNNKEL (reference sequence). Trimming took off 6 bases at V and 4 bases at J, with 15 bases between the two ends. This CDR3 has 14 amino acids. The CDR3 DNA reads TGTGCCAGCAGAGCGGGGGCAAGGGGCACTGAAGCTTTCTTT. Protein sequence: CASRAGARGTEAFF.

The chain links TRBV7-3 to TRBJ2-5; 8 bases align to TRBD1. V dropped 2 bases and J dropped 1; count of bases not matched to a gene: 3. The CDR3 consists of 15 residues. From germline, CDR1 is SGHTA and CDR2 FQGTGA. The CDR3 here is CASSLGRGPQETQYF. The CDR3 nucleotides are TGTGCCAGCAGCTTAGGCAGGGGGCCCCAAGAGACCCAGTACTTC. Filled out from reference TRBV7-3 and TRBJ2-5, the complete variable domain reads GAGVSQTPSNKVTEKGKYVELRCDPISGHTALYWYRQSLGQGPEFLIYFQGTGAADDSGLPNDRFFAVRPEGSVSTLKIQRTERGDSAVYLCASSLGRGPQETQYFGPGTRLLVL.

Comment on this clone: Other DNA sequences in the sample encode the same CDR3. V usage is TRBV18 and J usage is TRBJ2-2; TRBD1 might be the D (5 bases). CDR3 size: 12 residues. The germline CDR1 and CDR2 sequences are KGHSH and LQKENI. The germline V and J ends were trimmed by 4 bases and 8 bases, with 8 bases remaining between them. The CDR3 spells CASSLRTGELFF. The CDR3 DNA reads as TGTGCCAGCTCACTACGGACAGGGGAGCTGTTTTTT.

The CDR3 protein is CASSPGQARVGNTIYF. The CDR3 nucleotides are TGTGCCAGCAGCCCGGGACAGGCGAGGGTTGGAAACACCATATATTTT. The chain has TRBV6-6 and TRBJ1-3; TRBD1 matches 8 bases. V lost 6 bases, J lost 3 bases, and 10 bases stayed unmatched. Looked up from germline, CDR1 is MNHNY and CDR2 is SVGAGI (reference sequence). This CDR3 contains 16 residues.

The rearrangement uses TRBV3-1 (or the pseudogene TRBV3-2) and TRBJ2-7, with D maybe TRBD1 (5 bases). Per the germline V gene, CDR1 is LGHDT and CDR2 is YNNKEL (reference sequence). Trimming took off 4 bases at V and 2 bases at J, with 12 bases between the two ends. CDR3 length equals 14 residues. This chain's CDR3 is CASSRLDSTYEQYF. CDR3 DNA sequence: TGTGCCAGCAGCCGGCTTGACAGCACCTACGAGCAGTACTTC.

The V call is TRBV12-5, the J call TRBJ2-7; 10 bases are shared with TRBD1. The CDR3 contains 15 residues. J lost 6 bases, V lost 1 base, and 6 bases had no gene match. Germline CDR1 is LGHNT and CDR2 is FRNRAP. CDR3 protein: CASGLAPGTGAEQYF. The DNA of the CDR3 is TGTGCTAGTGGTTTGGCCCCCGGGACAGGGGCCGAGCAGTACTTC.

The chain links TRBV25-1 to TRBJ2-5; TRBD1 agrees at 11 bases. Germline CDR1 reads MGHDK; CDR2 reads SYGVNS. V was clipped by 3 bases and J by 7 bases; unmatched bases: 10. This CDR3 comprises 16 residues. Written as DNA, the CDR3 is TGTGCCAGCAGTGACTCGGACAGGGGGCTCGTGGGGACCCAGTACTTC. Its translation is CASSDSDRGLVGTQYF.

V gene TRBV5-1 combines with J gene TRBJ2-3; D is uncertain. Trimming removed 3 bases at V and 6 bases at J, with 14 bases between. The CDR3 loop spans 14 amino acids. Germline loops: CDR1 SGHRS, CDR2 YFSETQ. CDR3 protein: CASSSVDSRDTQYF. In nucleotides, the CDR3 is TGCGCCAGCAGCTCCGTCGACTCGAGGGATACGCAGTATTTT.

The chain couples TRBV6-1 to TRBJ2-2; 12 bases map to TRBD2. This CDR3 contains 17 residues. Losses at the gene ends were 1 base for V and 6 bases for J; bases not matched to a gene: 6. Germline-derived CDR1 and CDR2 are MNHNS and SASEGT. This CDR3 reads CASSEVLAGGLAGELFF. CDR3 sequence (DNA): TGTGCCAGCAGTGAAGTCCTAGCGGGAGGGTTAGCCGGGGAGCTGTTTTTT.

The gene calls are TRBV18 and TRBJ1-2; 9 positions match TRBD1. The V gene end was trimmed by 6 bases and the J gene end by 5 bases; junction bases not matched to a gene: 10. The germline CDR1 and CDR2 sequences are KGHSH and LQKENI. The CDR3 contains 15 residues. DNA for the CDR3: TGTGCCAGCTCTCCCCGGGACAGGGAATTTTATGGCTACACCTTC. Protein: CASSPRDREFYGYTF. Full variable domain (rest looked up from reference TRBV18 and TRBJ1-2): NAGVMQNPRHLVRRRGQEARLRCSPMKGHSHVYWYRQLPEEGLKFMVYLQKENIIDESGMPKERFSAEFPKEGPSILRIQQVVRGDSAAYFCASSPRDREFYGYTFGSGTRLTVV.

The V and J genes are TRBV27 and TRBJ2-3; 8 bases match TRBD1. Trimming removed 5 bases from V and 0 bases from J; junction bases left unmatched: 7. The length of the CDR3 is 16 residues. Germline V gene sequence: CDR1 MNHEY, CDR2 SMNVEV (reference sequence). Here the CDR3 DNA reads TGTGCCAGCAGTGGCACAGGGGGTATTAGCACAGATACGCAGTATTTT. Translation gives CASSGTGGISTDTQYF.